The clone carrying this T cell receptor beta chain was recorded once. This record belongs to a study of blood T cell repertoires in COVID-19. Methods used by the authors: Reference gene primers were amplified, and this amplification served to estimate nucleated cell counts. Assay used: immunoSEQ multiplex PCR; TCRdb lists only in-frame clones, some missing. D and trimming come from the DNA, and the V and J calls and clone size come from that table. Of a few hundred thousand clones listed, 85% to 90% are singletons. The TCR comes from a man aged 18 to 30 with COVID-19, enrolled during active disease. The source material was peripheral blood.

The CDR3 DNA follows: TGTGCCACCAGCAGACCCGGGACAGGCCTGAACACTGAAGCTTTCTTT. Its translation: CATSRPGTGLNTEAFF. V gene TRBV15 combines with J gene TRBJ1-1; the match to TRBD1 covers 8 bases. Per germline, CDR1 LNHNV and CDR2 YYDKDF (reference sequence). This CDR3 is 16 amino acids long. V gave up 2 bases and J gave up 0 bases; unmatched junction bases: 5.